This TCR beta chain was retrieved from a study of shared clonotypes between healthy human individuals. Notes on the study in general: Generally, estimated richness proved larger in naive subsets than it did in memory subsets. In several donors, around 4.8% of naive CD4 clonotypes appeared in common.

As regards this clone: Its antigen is unknown.

Assay used: immunoSEQ multiplex PCR; TCRdb lists only in-frame clones, some missing. The sample shows 2 million to 3 million clones, roughly 93% of them seen only once. Into CD45RA+ naive and CD45RA-negative memory subsets, the CD4+ cells were split. Material for sequencing was naive CD4+ T cells from PBMCs. Subset specified: CD45RA+ positively selected. This clonotype was obtained from a man younger than 35 in good health. Some clones in this sample may be carry-over from other donors' samples.

CDR3 protein: CATALTSGPGDTQYF. The CDR3 DNA sequence: TGTGCCACCGCCCTGACTAGCGGTCCCGGGGATACGCAGTATTTT. This rearrangement joins TRBV10-3 to TRBJ2-3; 9 bases are a match to TRBD2. V lost 10 bases and J lost 6; bases outside the gene matches: 14. The CDR3 is 15 residues long. Germline V gene data show CDR1 as ENHRY and CDR2 as SYGVKD.